The T cell receptor beta chain described here comes from a study of beta chain features in type 1 diabetes. Expressed TCRB transcripts were sequenced, since all the RNA that had been isolated was reverse transcribed. TCRdb's copy holds only in-frame clones and misses some; the assay was immunoSEQ multiplex PCR. The sample records 200,000 to 250,000 clones, 9.6% being singletons. V lost 5 bases, J lost 3 bases, and 11 bases lay in between. CDR3 length: 13 amino acids. Germline CDR1 is MNHEY and CDR2 is SMNVEV (reference sequence). The sequenced sample consisted of naive CD4+ T cells from blood. The TCR was taken from a woman under 30 in good health. J is TRBJ2-7 and V is TRBV27; D might be TRBD2 (5 bases). The chain's CDR3 is CASSPVEGYEQYF. The CDR3 DNA reads as TGTGCCAGCAGTCCCGTCGAGGGCTACGAGCAGTACTTC.